Listed below are T cell receptor beta chains from one sample, sequenced in a study of cytomegalovirus exposure and HLA in healthy donors. Assay used: immunoSEQ multiplex PCR; TCRdb lists only in-frame clones, some missing. The sample records under 300,000 clones, roughly four fifths being singletons. The source material was PBMCs. The receptor source for this set is a woman aged 40 to 49 in good health and CMV-seropositive. Each CDR3 is given with its conserved first and last residue. Each record gives: D gene, CDR3 length, V gene, J gene, clone size, CDR3 DNA, CDR3 protein. D genes are given only for firm matches. The size field is filled for only some rows; it gives once, few, many or a size class.

>TRBD2|17|TRBV9|TRBJ2-1|-
TGTGCCAGCAGCGGGACTAGCGGGAGTAGAAGGCACAATGAGCAGTTCTTC
CASSGTSGSRRHNEQFF
>TRBD2|12|TRBV19|TRBJ2-3|-
TGTGCCAGTACCGGGACTACGGATACGCAGTATTTT
CASTGTTDTQYF
>TRBD1|14|TRBV5-4|TRBJ1-2|-
TGTGCCAGCAGACCGAACAGGGGGAACTATGGCTACACCTTC
CASRPNRGNYGYTF
>-|15|TRBV6-5|TRBJ2-3|-
TGTGCCAGCAGCCTTTCTAGAGGGCGCACAGATACGCAGTATTTT
CASSLSRGRTDTQYF
>-|17|TRBV5-8|TRBJ2-7|-
TGTGCCAGCAGCAAGTTCTCTAGCGACCTAAGCTCCTACGAGCAGTACTTC
CASSKFSSDLSSYEQYF
>TRBD2|15|TRBV7-6|TRBJ2-3|-
TGTGCCAGCAGCTTAGGAGCGGGGGGGTTGGATACGCAGTATTTT
CASSLGAGGLDTQYF
>-|14|TRBV2|TRBJ1-2|-
TGTGCCAGCAGGCAATCAGGGATGGGGTCCGGCTACACCTTC
CASRQSGMGSGYTF
>TRBD1|14|TRBV7-6|TRBJ2-7|-
TGTGCCAGCAGCTGGAAGACAGGGGCCTACGAGCAGTACTTC
CASSWKTGAYEQYF
>TRBD1|16|TRBV2|TRBJ1-1|-
TGTGCCAGCAGTGGACTGGGGACAGCCACAGGGACTGAAGCTTTCTTT
CASSGLGTATGTEAFF
>-|15|TRBV19|TRBJ1-1|-
TGTGCCAGTAGTATTAGCCCGGCCGGTAACACTGAAGCTTTCTTT
CASSISPAGNTEAFF
>TRBD2|18|TRBV5-4|TRBJ2-5|-
TGTGCCAGCAGCTTGGATTGGGGGGCTAGCGGGCCCAAAGAGACCCAGTACTTC
CASSLDWGASGPKETQYF
>TRBD1|16|TRBV7-3|TRBJ2-1|-
TGTGCCAGCAGCTTATTCGGACAGGGGGCAGGAAATGAGCAGTTCTTC
CASSLFGQGAGNEQFF
>-|13|TRBV5-1|TRBJ2-4|-
TGCGCCAGCAGCTTACAGGGAGAAAACATTCAGTACTTC
CASSLQGENIQYF
>TRBD2|15|TRBV15|TRBJ2-3|-
TGTGCCACCAGCAGAGACGGGAGGGGGGGAGATACGCAGTATTTT
CATSRDGRGGDTQYF
>-|14|TRBV28|TRBJ2-3|-
TGTGCCAGCAGTTTACCGAGTAGCACAGATACGCAGTATTTT
CASSLPSSTDTQYF
>TRBD2|18|TRBV19|TRBJ2-2|-
TGTGCCAGTAGTAAGCCGCCCCCCGCGGGAGGGTGGACCGGGGAGCTGTTTTTT
CASSKPPPAGGWTGELFF
>-|14|TRBV19|TRBJ1-1|-
TGTGCCAGTAGCCCCAACAGGGTATTCACTGAAGCTTTCTTT
CASSPNRVFTEAFF
>TRBD1|14|TRBV27|TRBJ2-2|once
TGTGCCAGCAGTTTAGGGACAGGGGTCGGGGAGCTGTTTTTT
CASSLGTGVGELFF
>TRBD2|13|TRBV19|TRBJ2-1|once
TGTGCCAGTAGTCTAGCGGGACTAAATGAGCAGTTCTTC
CASSLAGLNEQFF
>-|17|TRBV19|TRBJ2-2|once
TGTGCCAGTAGTCCGAGGGTGGAGGCCGCGGGCACCGGGGAGCTGTTTTTT
CASSPRVEAAGTGELFF
>TRBD1|16|TRBV28|TRBJ1-5|-
TGTGCCAGCAGTTTTGGACAGGGTGGTAGCAATCAGCCCCAGCATTTT
CASSFGQGGSNQPQHF
>TRBD2|17|TRBV7-2|TRBJ2-3|-
TGTGCCAGCAGCTCAAGACTAGCGGGAGTTAAGGCAGATACGCAGTATTTT
CASSSRLAGVKADTQYF
>-|12|TRBV30|TRBJ1-1|-
TGTGCCTGGAGTGCATCCGGCACTGAAGCTTTCTTT
CAWSASGTEAFF
>TRBD1|15|TRBV28|TRBJ2-1|-
TGTGCCAGCAGTCCCCGACAGGGGACCTACAATGAGCAGTTCTTC
CASSPRQGTYNEQFF
>TRBD2|18|TRBV30|TRBJ2-3|-
TGTGCCTGGAGTCGGTGGCGGACTAGCGGGAGGAATACAGATACGCAGTATTTT
CAWSRWRTSGRNTDTQYF
>-|14|TRBV19|TRBJ2-3|-
TGTGCCAGTAGTATAGAGCGGGGAACAGATACGCAGTATTTT
CASSIERGTDTQYF
>-|15|TRBV9|TRBJ1-2|-
TGTGCCAGCAGCGTAATGGAGGGGTCACACTATGGCTACACCTTC
CASSVMEGSHYGYTF
>-|14|TRBV5-1|TRBJ2-4|-
TGCGCCAGCAGCTTAGGCACAGAACAGAACAGTCAGTACTTC
CASSLGTEQNSQYF
>-|11|TRBV20-1|TRBJ2-7|-
TGCAGTGGACATGAGGGCTACGAGCAGTACTTC
CSGHEGYEQYF
>-|12|TRBV9|TRBJ1-4|-
TGTGCCAGCAGCGGCGGTGGAGAAAAACTGTTTTTT
CASSGGGEKLFF
>-|16|TRBV28|TRBJ1-6|-
TGTGCCAGCAGGAGCCCGGGTAGCTCCTATAATTCACCCCTCCACTTT
CASRSPGSSYNSPLHF
>-|16|TRBV5-1|TRBJ2-3|-
TGCGCCAGCAGCTTGGGGTTCGACGGGAGCACAGATACGCAGTATTTT
CASSLGFDGSTDTQYF
>-|13|TRBV5-1|TRBJ1-2|-
TGCGCCAGCAGCTTGACGGTTAACTATGGCTACACCTTC
CASSLTVNYGYTF
>-|13|TRBV30|TRBJ2-5|-
TGTGCCTGGAGGGACAGCTACCAAGAGACCCAGTACTTC
CAWRDSYQETQYF
>-|16|TRBV11-3|TRBJ2-1|-
TGTGCCAGCAGCTCAGGGGGGACCTACTCCTACAATGAGCAGTTCTTC
CASSSGGTYSYNEQFF
>TRBD1|15|TRBV7-9|TRBJ1-6|once
TGTGCCAGCAGCTTATCACAGGGGAATAATTCACCCCTCCACTTT
CASSLSQGNNSPLHF
>-|15|TRBV2|TRBJ2-2|-
TGTGCCAGCAGCGACCCCGGGAGAGGGACCGGGGAGCTGTTTTTT
CASSDPGRGTGELFF
>-|14|TRBV27|TRBJ2-7|-
TGTGCCAGCAGTTTAGCTTCAGGGATCTACGAGCAGTACTTC
CASSLASGIYEQYF
>-|15|TRBV18|TRBJ2-7|few
TGTGCCAGCTCACCCCAGGCAGGACAAACCTACGAGCAGTACTTC
CASSPQAGQTYEQYF
>TRBD1|14|TRBV27|TRBJ1-4|-
TGTGCCAGCAGCAGGGACAGGGGTAATGAAAAACTGTTTTTT
CASSRDRGNEKLFF
>-|14|TRBV9|TRBJ2-7|-
TGTGCCAGCAGCGTAGCTGTCACTTCCTACGAGCAGTACTTC
CASSVAVTSYEQYF
>-|14|TRBV4-2|TRBJ1-3|-
TGTGCCAGCAGCTTTGGAGCCTCTGGAAACACCATATATTTT
CASSFGASGNTIYF
>-|13|TRBV27|TRBJ2-1|-
TGTGCCAGCAGTTTAGCGGAGTACAATGAGCAGTTCTTC
CASSLAEYNEQFF
>-|15|TRBV7-6|TRBJ2-1|-
TGTGCCAGCAGTCCCCTGGGGAGGTCGGGCAATGAGCAGTTCTTC
CASSPLGRSGNEQFF
>TRBD2|15|TRBV7-6|TRBJ2-1|-
TGTGCCAGCAGCTTAACAGCGGGGGGTTACAATGAGCAGTTCTTC
CASSLTAGGYNEQFF
>TRBD1|14|TRBV5-1|TRBJ1-4|-
TGCGCCAGCAGCTCTCAGGGGGCGGGTGAAAAACTGTTTTTT
CASSSQGAGEKLFF
>-|14|TRBV11-3|TRBJ2-5|-
TGTGCCAGCAGCCCCCGACAGATAGCTGAGACCCAGTACTTC
CASSPRQIAETQYF
>-|11|TRBV10-3|TRBJ1-2|-
TGTGCCATCAGTGGGCTCTATGGCTACACCTTC
CAISGLYGYTF
>TRBD1|15|TRBV10-3|TRBJ1-5|-
TGTGCCATCAGCCGGGACAGAGGTCCGAATCAGCCCCAGCATTTT
CAISRDRGPNQPQHF
>TRBD2|16|TRBV11-2|TRBJ2-3|-
TGTGCCAGCAGCTTAACAGCGGGAGGGCCCTCAGATACGCAGTATTTT
CASSLTAGGPSDTQYF
>TRBD2|16|TRBV2|TRBJ2-7|-
TGTGCCAGCAGTGAAGTCCCACCGCGCGCGGGGGGTGAGCAGTACTTC
CASSEVPPRAGGEQYF
>-|12|TRBV19|TRBJ2-2|-
TGTGCCACCAAACGGGTTACCGGGGAGCTGTTTTTT
CATKRVTGELFF
>-|13|TRBV6-6|TRBJ1-5|-
TGTGCCAGCTACCTTGGGGCCAATCAGCCCCAGCATTTT
CASYLGANQPQHF